This T cell receptor beta chain came from a study of regulatory T cells in long-lasting Graves disease. Turning to the study itself: Patients with persistent Graves' disease had over 5 years of antithyroid drugs and persistent TSH receptor antibodies. The study's findings and limits: Having only a small sample size may have limited accuracy. Persistent disease preferred TRBV28, TRBJ1-2 and TRBJ2-5.

CDR3-region Arm-PCR and iRepertoire HTBI primers produced the TCR beta libraries. TCRdb re-called the multiplex PCR reads with MiXCR, one entry per CDR3 protein. The sample carries 500,000 to 700,000 distinct CDR3 sequences, 25% to 30% recorded once. This clonotype has ten or more counts. What it binds is unknown. Documented time point: persistent/refractory GD, antithyroid drugs over 5 years with positive TRAb. PBMC RNA served as the TCR library source. The authors drew approximately 9 milliliters of peripheral blood into EDTA tubes. This CDR3 region has 14 residues. V was pared by 3 bases and J by 3 bases, with 4 bases of the junction left unmatched. CDR1 is SNHLY and CDR2 is FYNNEI in the germline V gene.

This clonotype originated in a female donor with Graves disease. This specimen consisted of peripheral blood mononuclear cells (PBMCs), obtained when the disease was refractory, from a patient treated with antithyroid drugs. The chain combines TRBV2 with TRBJ2-5; TRBD2 agrees at 7 bases. The CDR3 DNA follows: TGTGCCAGCAGTGATGAACTAGCGAAAGAGACCCAGTACTTC. This codes for CASSDELAKETQYF.